The 25 T cell receptor beta chains below all came from one sample that was sequenced in a study of T cell repertoires in aging, cancer and after chemotherapy (dated by TCRdb to 2018 to 2020). TCR beta rearrangements were amplified from genomic DNA extracted from peripheral blood rather than from sorted cells or RNA. Instrument used: Illumina MiSeq. Using a mixed TRB-A/B primer pool, multiplex touch-down PCR amplified rearranged TRB sequences covering the V, D and J segments. TCRdb applied fastp at Q25 and MiXCR to the public reads, then kept only in-frame beta chains. Rows with a matching CDR3 protein are joined into one entry that keeps the most common DNA and genes. In this sample the table shows about 2,100 distinct CDR3 sequences, less than 30% of which occur a single time. Roughly 10% of the sample lies in the top ten. The sample comprised blood. The origin of the receptors is a human donor with a solid tumor.

This clonotype has just a few counts. The J gene is TRBJ2-3, the V gene TRBV18, with 11 nucleotides matching TRBD2. Germline loops: CDR1 KGHSH, CDR2 LQKENI. This CDR3 comprises 17 residues. V lost 3 bases, J lost 2 bases, and 7 bases stayed unmatched. The CDR3 DNA sequence: TGTGCCAGCTCACCTAGGCTAGCGGGGGGCCTCACAGATACGCAGTATTTT. Translated: CASSPRLAGGLTDTQYF.

About this clonotype: A read error may be the cause here, since a much bigger clone is one base away. The V gene is TRBV19, the J gene TRBJ1-2; the D is unclear. The V gene lost 8 bases and the J gene lost 4 bases, with 23 bases spanning the gap. The CDR3 is 16 amino acids. Germline lookup yields CDR1 LNHDA and CDR2 SQIVND (reference sequence). CDR3 bases: TGTGCCAGTGGGGTGCCGCCGAGAGACATGACCTATGGCTACACCTTC. It translates to CASGVPPRDMTYGYTF.

By sample fraction, this clonotype is medium-sized (0.01 to 0.1%). The rearrangement links TRBV6-5 to TRBJ1-6; D is perhaps TRBD1 (5 bases). CDR3 length: 19 residues. Germline CDR1 is MNHEY and CDR2 is SVGAGI. V lost 0 bases and J 7 bases, leaving 22 bases between the germline ends. CDR3 nucleotide sequence: TGTGCCAGCAGTTACTCGATGCCCTGGGCGCCAGGGCTGAATTCACCCCTCCACTTT. Translating it yields CASSYSMPWAPGLNSPLHF.

This clonotype rates as large. The chain combines TRBV19 with TRBJ2-7; no clear D. V was shortened by 1 base and J by 4 bases, with 8 bases between the two germline ends. In germline, CDR1 is LNHDA, CDR2 SQIVND (reference sequence). CDR3 size: 13 residues. CDR3 nucleotides: TGTGCCAGTAGTATAGGGTTAAGGTACGAGCAGTACTTC. Protein: CASSIGLRYEQYF.

This clonotype ranks as medium-sized. The chain links TRBV20-1 to TRBJ2-7; the D is unclear. Trimming cost V 5 bases and J 4 bases, with 9 bases left between them. Looked up from germline, CDR1 is DFQATT and CDR2 is SNEGSKA (reference sequence). The CDR3 is made up of 11 amino acids. CDR3 sequence: CSAADAYEQYF. DNA for the CDR3: TGCAGTGCTGCGGACGCTTACGAGCAGTACTTC.

CDR3 region: CSAGTGRIYGYTF. CDR3 sequence (DNA): TGCAGTGCTGGAACAGGGCGAATCTATGGCTACACCTTC. The chain joins TRBV20-1 to TRBJ1-2; a possible D gene is TRBD1 (6 bases). The CDR3 loop spans 13 amino acids. V dropped 5 bases and J dropped 4 bases, with 14 bases sitting between them. CDR1 and CDR2 (germline): DFQATT, SNEGSKA (reference sequence).

The rearrangement links TRBV11-1 to TRBJ2-5; a weak D match, TRBD1 (5 bases). CDR3 length: 12 residues. CDR1 is SGHAT and CDR2 is FQDESV in the germline V gene (reference sequence). Trimming stripped 5 bases from V and 6 bases from J, with 10 bases between. This CDR3 is CASSRDRKTQYF. The DNA for the CDR3 is TGTGCCAGCAGCCGCGACAGAAAGACCCAGTACTTC.

This clonotype occurred once. V and J are TRBV27 and TRBJ2-7; D possibly corresponds to TRBD2 (6 bases). Germline V CDR1 and CDR2: MNHEY, SMNVEV (reference sequence). The CDR3 length is 14 residues. The ends were cut back, 3 bases at V and 6 bases at J, with 15 bases in the middle. The CDR3 DNA sequence: TGTGCCAGCAGTTTGTCGGTCGCGCGGGGCGAGCAGTACTTC. It specifies CASSLSVARGEQYF.

This clonotype was counted only a few times. The rearrangement uses TRBV6-6 and TRBJ2-2; 8 positions agree with TRBD1. CDR1 MNHNY and CDR2 SVGAGI come from the germline V gene (reference sequence). CDR3 length equals 15 residues. Losses at the gene ends were 6 bases for V and 1 base for J; bases not matched to a gene: 4. The CDR3 reads CASRAGTGNTGELFF. The CDR3 region has the DNA TGTGCCAGCAGAGCCGGGACAGGGAACACCGGGGAGCTGTTTTTT.

Concerning this clonotype itself: With a much larger clone just one base away, this may be a read error. V usage is TRBV27 and J usage is TRBJ2-7; D ambiguous. This CDR3 has 14 amino acids. Trimming cost V 6 bases and J 0 bases, with 12 bases left between them. Germline CDR1 and CDR2: MNHEY and SMNVEV (reference sequence). CDR3 coding DNA: TGTGCCAGCAGCCACGGGTACTCCTCCTACGAGCAGTACTTC. It is translated as CASSHGYSSYEQYF.

This clonotype was seen more than once but under ten times. This chain links TRBV28 with TRBJ2-1, with 9 bases matching TRBD2. With 9 bases clipped from V and 0 bases from J, the junction kept 15 bases outside the gene matches. In germline, CDR1 is MDHEN, CDR2 SYDVKM. There are 18 residues in the CDR3. The CDR3 reads CASYKGLAGPRSYNEQFF. CDR3 DNA sequence: TGTGCCAGTTACAAGGGGCTAGCGGGGCCCCGCTCCTACAATGAGCAGTTCTTC. Based on the CDR3 plus reference TRBV28 and TRBJ2-1, the full variable domain is DVKVTQSSRYLVKRTGEKVFLECVQDMDHENMFWYRQDPGLGLRLIYFSYDVKMKEKGDIPEGYSVSREKKERFSLILESASTNQTSMYLCASYKGLAGPRSYNEQFFGPGTRLTVL.

By sample fraction, this clonotype is large. The V gene is TRBV7-6, the J gene TRBJ1-2, with D uncertain. V dropped 5 bases and J dropped 7 bases, with 14 bases sitting between them. The germline V gene has CDR1 SGHVS and CDR2 FNYEAQ. The CDR3 consists of 13 residues. In DNA form, the CDR3 reads TGTGCCAGCAGCATGGACCCGAGATTTGGCTACACCTTC. This translates into CASSMDPRFGYTF.

V gene TRBV21-1 combines with J gene TRBJ2-6. TRBV21-1 is a recognized pseudogene. The CDR3 is 15 residues long. CDR3 region: CASTNSDSGANVLTF. CDR3 coding DNA: TGTGCCAGCACCAACAGTGACTCTGGGGCCAACGTCCTGACTTTC.

This clonotype ranks as medium-sized (0.01 to 0.1%). The chain couples TRBV5-6 to TRBJ1-2; 7 nucleotides line up with TRBD1. V lost 0 bases to trimming and J lost 8 bases; unmatched junction nucleotides: 10. This CDR3 comprises 15 residues. The germline V gene encodes CDR1 SGHDT and CDR2 YYEEEE. The CDR3 reads CASSLDPNRGGGYTF. CDR3 bases: TGTGCCAGCAGCTTGGATCCCAACAGGGGAGGGGGCTACACCTTC.

This clonotype was seen only once. The chain links TRBV2 to TRBJ2-1; 8 bases are a match to TRBD1. Germline lookup yields CDR1 SNHLY and CDR2 FYNNEI. The CDR3 sequence is 15 residues long. J lost 2 bases, V lost 3 bases, and 3 bases had no gene match. The CDR3 DNA follows: TGTGCCAGCAGTGACCAGGGGGCAACCTACAATGAGCAGTTCTTC. It is translated as CASSDQGATYNEQFF.

The rearrangement links TRBV2 to TRBJ1-5, with 10 bases aligning to TRBD1. Looked up from germline, CDR1 is SNHLY and CDR2 is FYNNEI. With 7 bases clipped from V and 4 bases from J, the junction kept 1 base outside the gene matches. CDR3 length equals 13 residues. CDR3 sequence reads: CASKGQGNQPQHF. The DNA for the CDR3 is TGTGCCAGCAAGGGACAGGGGAATCAGCCCCAGCATTTT.

This clonotype appeared a single time. The chain combines TRBV28 with TRBJ2-5, with D maybe TRBD1 (6 bases). The germline CDR1 and CDR2 sequences are MDHEN and SYDVKM. This CDR3 is built from 14 residues. V was clipped by 8 bases and J by 5 bases, with 18 bases between them. The CDR3 nucleotides are TGTGCCAGCCTGGAGCAGGGGAAGGGGGAGACCCAGTACTTC. It yields the protein CASLEQGKGETQYF. Combining the CDR3 with reference TRBV28 and TRBJ2-5 gives the whole variable domain DVKVTQSSRYLVKRTGEKVFLECVQDMDHENMFWYRQDPGLGLRLIYFSYDVKMKEKGDIPEGYSVSREKKERFSLILESASTNQTSMYLCASLEQGKGETQYFGPGTRLLVL.

The rearrangement links TRBV25-1 to TRBJ2-2; perhaps D is TRBD1 or TRBD2 (5 bases each). The V and J ends lost 10 bases and 5 bases respectively, with 14 bases between them. The CDR3 is 13 amino acids. CDR1 is MGHDK, CDR2 SYGVNS, per germline. CDR3 loop: CATGPWATGELFF. The CDR3 bases are TGTGCCACGGGACCGTGGGCTACCGGGGAGCTGTTTTTT.

This clonotype occurred a few times. CDR3 coding DNA: TGTGCCAGCAGCTCGTATGGGACAGGGGTTAGCAATCAGCCCCAGCATTTT. Encoded protein: CASSSYGTGVSNQPQHF. J is TRBJ1-5 and V is TRBV5-6, with 10 bases aligning to TRBD1. The CDR3 totals 17 residues. The germline CDR1 and CDR2 sequences are SGHDT and YYEEEE. Unmatched junction bases numbered 6, after V lost 3 bases and J lost 0 bases.

This clonotype qualifies as medium-sized. The chain employs TRBV7-2 and TRBJ2-7; D perhaps matches TRBD1 (5 bases). V lost 0 bases, J lost 7 bases, and 16 bases lay in between. Germline V lookup: CDR1 SGHTA, CDR2 FQGNSA. The CDR3 runs to 15 residues. CDR3 coding DNA: TGTGCCAGCAGCTTAGCGGCCCCAGGGATGCGGGAGCAGTACTTC. Translated, it gives CASSLAAPGMREQYF.

For this clonotype: This could be a read error, since a much larger clone is one nucleotide away. The CDR3: CASSLDVRGANTGELFF. DNA for the CDR3: TGTGCCAGCAGCTTAGATGTGCGGGGGGCGAACACCGGGGAGCTGTTTTTT. This chain uses TRBV11-2 with TRBJ2-2; 8 nucleotides agree with TRBD2. V lost 0 bases and J lost 0; bases outside the gene matches: 3. Germline loops: CDR1 SGHAT, CDR2 FQNNGV. The CDR3 totals 17 residues. The full variable domain, its missing parts supplied by reference TRBV11-2 and TRBJ2-2, is EAGVAQSPRYKIIEKRQSVAFWCNPISGHATLYWYQQILGQGPKLLIQFQNNGVVDDSQLPKDRFSAERLKGVDSTLKIQPAKLEDSAVYLCASSLDVRGANTGELFFGEGSRLTVL.

In this sample, this clonotype turned up a few times. The chain carries TRBV6-4 and TRBJ2-2; tentatively, D is TRBD1 (6 bases). Trimming removed 0 bases at V and 3 bases at J, with 11 bases between. Per the germline V gene, CDR1 is MRHNA and CDR2 is SNTAGT. This CDR3 contains 16 residues. The CDR3 is CASSDSTGRDTGELFF. The DNA for the CDR3 is TGTGCCAGCAGTGACTCTACAGGGAGAGACACCGGGGAGCTGTTTTTT.

This clonotype has more than one count but fewer than ten. V usage is TRBV15 and J usage is TRBJ2-7; the match to TRBD2 covers 9 bases. Germline V CDR1 and CDR2: LNHNV, YYDKDF (reference sequence). The trim removed 0 bases at V and 2 bases at J, leaving 5 bases unmatched. The CDR3 runs to 16 residues. CDR3 protein: CATSRDRERGAYEQYF. For the CDR3, the DNA is TGTGCCACCAGCAGAGATCGAGAGCGGGGGGCCTACGAGCAGTACTTC.

This clonotype is deemed large. The chain carries TRBV7-2 and TRBJ2-3; D not resolved. Germline lookup yields CDR1 SGHTA and CDR2 FQGNSA. V shed 3 bases and J shed 5 bases, with 9 bases lying between them. The CDR3 runs to 13 residues. The CDR3: CASSFRLLDTQYF. CDR3 DNA sequence: TGTGCCAGCAGCTTCCGCCTGTTAGATACGCAGTATTTT. The full variable domain, in which reference TRBV7-2 and TRBJ2-3 provide the parts outside the CDR3, is GAGVSQSPSNKVTEKGKDVELRCDPISGHTALYWYRQSLGQGLEFLIYFQGNSAPDKSGLPSDRFSAERTGGSVSTLTIQRTQQEDSAVYLCASSFRLLDTQYFGPGTRLTVL.

This clonotype has just a few counts. The rearrangement uses TRBV18 and TRBJ2-7; D perhaps matches TRBD1 (5 bases). Germline loops: CDR1 KGHSH, CDR2 LQKENI. The V gene lost 2 bases and the J gene lost 0 bases, with 8 bases spanning the gap. The CDR3 extends over 14 amino acids. CDR3 sequence (DNA): TGTGCCAGCTCACCAGGGGCGAGCTCCTACGAGCAGTACTTC. Protein: CASSPGASSYEQYF.